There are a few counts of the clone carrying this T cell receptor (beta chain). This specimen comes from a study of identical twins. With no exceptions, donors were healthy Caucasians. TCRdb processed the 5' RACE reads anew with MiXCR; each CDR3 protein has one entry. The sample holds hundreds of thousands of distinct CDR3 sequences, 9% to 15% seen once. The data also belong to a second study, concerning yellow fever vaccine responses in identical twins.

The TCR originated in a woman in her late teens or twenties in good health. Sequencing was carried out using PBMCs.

The CDR3 here is CASSSFRTEAFF. CDR3 nucleotide sequence: TGTGCCAGCAGTTCCTTTCGTACTGAAGCTTTCTTT. The chain uses TRBV12-3 or TRBV12-4 and TRBJ1-1, with no clear D. The ends were cut back, 4 bases at V and 5 bases at J, with 8 bases in the middle. The CDR3 has 12 residues.